This TCR beta chain was captured by sequencing in a study of shared clonotypes between healthy human individuals. Study details: Donor composition was a couple of women and a few men, aged 18 to 49.

This clone was picked up a small number of times. Original data processing: Junction-only immunoSEQ data arrived without quality scores, meaning filtering differed. The data were produced by immunoSEQ multiplex PCR, yet TCRdb's version contains in-frame clones alone and is incomplete. V and J calls and clone size are given by that table; D and trimming were obtained from the DNA. The sample shows 470,000 or so clones, more than 75% of them seen only once. Germline assignment: CDR1 SGHRS and CDR2 YFSETQ. The CDR3 spans 14 residues. Sequences were obtained from PBMCs. The rearrangement joins TRBV5-1 to TRBJ2-5; D gene ambiguous. The J call is doubtful: the DNA matches TRBJ2-7 better. The sequence was collected from a middle-aged woman in good health. Some clones in this sample may be carry-over from other donors' samples. The DNA of the CDR3 is TGCGCCAGCAGCTTGGCGGCCACAGCTTACGAGCAGTACTTC. This gives the protein CASSLAATAYEQYF.